This T cell receptor (beta chain) was recovered during a study of graft-versus-host responses after intestinal transplantation. Overall study: After anti-thymocyte globulin induction, recipients took tacrolimus and steroids for 3 to 4 years.

On this clone itself: Its antigen is not identified.

V was clipped by 7 bases and J by 1 base, with 7 bases between them. Germline CDR1 SQVTM, CDR2 ANQGSEA. This CDR3 region has 11 residues. Whole-study results and caveats: Where graft-donor T cell macrochimerism was present, patients had high graft-versus-host to host-versus-graft clonal ratios in allografts. Detected in recipient marrow were GvH clones, some of which were first observed in ileum or blood.

Sequencing was performed with immunoSEQ multiplex PCR; in TCRdb, only in-frame clones are kept and a portion is missing. The table records tens of thousands of clones, over 75% of them present only once. This chain connects TRBV29-1 to TRBJ1-1; no firm D call. The TCR comes from a human donor who was the organ donor for an intestinal transplant. The starting material was unstimulated CD4+ T cells sorted from spleen or lymph node cells, obtained before transplant. As DNA, the CDR3 is TGCAGCGCTAGAACGAACACTGAAGCTTTCTTT. This translates into CSARTNTEAFF.